The subject of this entry is one T cell receptor (beta chain). Its specificity is unknown. With the ViraFEST assay, the study expanded antigen-specific CD4+ T cells using viral peptide pools, then sequenced them. Around day 10 of culture, CD4+ T cells were separated out. Of the BNT162b2 and mRNA-1273 vaccines, participants received two doses of one or the other. Around 2 million PBMC were placed in each well, which was supplemented with 10 IU/ml IL-2 and 7.5 to 10 ug/ml peptides. These data belong to a study of vaccination effects on CD4 cells after COVID-19. In the study overall: After the second dose, samples were taken at median day 72. General study points: Infection-derived and vaccine-derived clones contracted markedly late after vaccination.

Profiling relied on immunoSEQ multiplex PCR, and the TCRdb table lists in-frame clones only, not all of them. Here the sample spans approximately 30,000 clones, approximately 64% being singletons. J was trimmed by 0 bases and V by 6 bases; bases with no gene match: 10. In germline, CDR1 is MDHEN, CDR2 SYDVKM. The CDR3 loop spans 18 amino acids. Specimen: CD4+ T cells from PBMCs cultured with SARS-CoV-2 spike peptides, collected after COVID-19 vaccination. The chain joins TRBV28 to TRBJ1-5, with 11 positions matching TRBD1. The source of this sequence is a human donor who received a COVID-19 vaccine. The CDR3 DNA follows: TGTGCCAGCAGGGGCGGGACAGGGGGGTTTTATAGCAATCAGCCCCAGCATTTT. Translation: CASRGGTGGFYSNQPQHF.